The 15 T cell receptor beta chains below were found in one sample sequenced in a study of blood T cell repertoires in COVID-19. The assay was immunoSEQ multiplex PCR, and TCRdb's table has in-frame clones only and misses some. The data hold hundreds of thousands of clones, with nearly 90% observed a single time. Sequenced sample: PBMCs or T cells enriched from blood (not recorded which). The origin of the receptors is a woman under 30 with acute COVID-19.

This sequence joins TRBV24-1 and TRBJ2-7; possibly TRBD2 for D (6 bases). Trimming removed 5 bases from V and 5 bases from J, with 27 bases in between. In germline, CDR1 is KGHDR, CDR2 SFDVKD. The CDR3 has 18 amino acids. CDR3 in amino acids: CATSGGEDPSPYRHEQYF. In nucleotides, the CDR3 is TGTGCCACCAGTGGGGGGGAGGACCCTTCCCCTTATCGACACGAGCAGTACTTC.

The chain is built from TRBV27 and TRBJ1-5; D is undetermined. Germline V gene sequence: CDR1 MNHEY, CDR2 SMNVEV (reference sequence). The CDR3 is made up of 14 amino acids. V was trimmed by 5 bases and J by 2 bases, leaving 10 bases between them. The CDR3 reads CASSPAGGNQPQHF. CDR3 DNA: TGTGCCAGCAGTCCCGCCGGGGGCAATCAGCCCCAGCATTTT.

The chain employs TRBV18 and TRBJ2-7, with a tentative D call TRBD2 (5 bases). This CDR3 region has 14 residues. The germline gives CDR1 KGHSH, CDR2 LQKENI. The V and J ends lost 5 bases and 4 bases respectively, with 15 bases between them. CDR3 sequence reads: CASSTGLVGYEQYF. CDR3 nucleotide sequence: TGTGCCAGCTCAACTGGACTGGTCGGGTACGAGCAGTACTTC.

This chain connects TRBV11-2 to TRBJ2-1; 7 bases map to TRBD2. The J segment lost 0 bases and the V segment lost 0 bases, leaving 11 bases of the junction unmatched. The CDR3 length is 19 residues. Germline CDR1 SGHAT, CDR2 FQNNGV. CDR3 sequence: CASSLESSGIAFSYNEQFF. CDR3 sequence (DNA): TGTGCCAGCAGCTTAGAGTCTAGCGGTATAGCTTTCTCCTACAATGAGCAGTTCTTC.

The V and J genes are TRBV7-2 and TRBJ2-7; 15 bases are a match to TRBD2. The ends lost 8 bases at V and 1 base at J; junction bases unmatched: 12. This CDR3 contains 18 residues. CDR1 and CDR2 (germline): SGHTA, FQGNSA. CDR3: CASSLRTSGRAISYEQYF. CDR3 sequence (DNA): TGTGCCAGCTCCCTAAGGACTAGCGGGAGGGCCATTTCCTACGAGCAGTACTTC.

The chain is built from TRBV24-1 and TRBJ1-2; a possible D gene is TRBD1 (6 bases). Germline V lookup: CDR1 KGHDR, CDR2 SFDVKD. CDR3 length equals 14 residues. Trimming took 8 bases from V and 3 from J, leaving 15 bases between them. CDR3 protein: CATKQGGGDYGYTF. The CDR3 nucleotides are TGTGCCACCAAACAAGGGGGGGGAGACTATGGCTACACCTTC.

This clone occurred a few times. V and J are TRBV28 and TRBJ2-2, with 8 positions matching TRBD1. The trim removed 6 bases at V and 4 bases at J, leaving 7 bases unmatched. The CDR3 consists of 15 residues. CDR1 is MDHEN, CDR2 SYDVKM, per germline. The CDR3 nucleotides read TGTGCCAGCAGAGGACAGGGAGAGGGCACCGGGGAGCTGTTTTTT. This translates into CASRGQGEGTGELFF.

The V and J genes are TRBV28 and TRBJ1-1; 7 nucleotides line up with TRBD1. The CDR3 is 15 amino acids. Unmatched junction bases numbered 13, after V lost 8 bases and J lost 4 bases. Germline CDR1 and CDR2: MDHEN and SYDVKM. CDR3 sequence reads: CASSRDRAGGTEAFF. The CDR3 bases are TGTGCCAGCTCGCGTGACAGGGCTGGGGGCACTGAAGCTTTCTTT.

V is TRBV28 and J is TRBJ1-2; no firm D call. The CDR3 extends over 11 amino acids. Per the germline V gene, CDR1 is MDHEN and CDR2 is SYDVKM. The V gene lost 3 bases and the J gene lost 8 bases, with 7 bases spanning the gap. For the CDR3, the DNA is TGTGCCAGCAGTTTTCAACAGGGCTACACCTTC. It is translated as CASSFQQGYTF.

The chain joins TRBV6-1 to TRBJ2-1, with D perhaps matching TRBD2 (6 bases). In germline, CDR1 is MNHNS, CDR2 SASEGT. The CDR3 extends over 15 amino acids. V was trimmed by 2 bases and J by 4 bases, leaving 12 bases between them. Written as DNA, the CDR3 is TGTGCCAGCAGTGAACTGGGGGGATGGTACAATGAGCAGTTCTTC. Translating it yields CASSELGGWYNEQFF.

V gene TRBV28 combines with J gene TRBJ1-4; tentative D call: TRBD1 (5 bases). The CDR3 sequence is 15 residues long. CDR1 MDHEN and CDR2 SYDVKM come from the germline V gene. V lost 7 bases and J 3 bases, leaving 15 bases between the germline ends. The CDR3 loop reads CASTLGGGANEKLFF. CDR3 in DNA: TGTGCCAGCACCCTGGGGGGAGGGGCTAATGAAAAACTGTTTTTT.

Concerning this clone: A junction boundary mismatches the germline segment, possibly from a read error. CDR3 nucleotide sequence: TGTGCTAGCAGCTTGGGACTAGCGAAGACAGATACGCAGTATTTT. Translated, it gives CASSLGLAKTDTQYF. The J gene is TRBJ2-3, the V gene TRBV7-7; 10 bases fit TRBD2. Germline V gene lookup returns CDR1 SSHAT and CDR2 FNYEAQ (reference sequence). The length of the CDR3 is 15 residues.

This clone was seen a few times. The gene calls are TRBV28 and TRBJ1-5; 8 bases are a match to TRBD1. Looked up from germline, CDR1 is MDHEN and CDR2 is SYDVKM. The CDR3 is 18 amino acids. The ends lost 5 bases at V and 2 bases at J; junction bases unmatched: 14. CDR3 coding DNA: TGTGCCAGCAGTGCGGGCCTCCAGGGGGCTATCGGCAATCAGCCCCAGCATTTT. Translated, it gives CASSAGLQGAIGNQPQHF.

The chain links TRBV7-9 to TRBJ1-1, with D unresolved. Germline values: CDR1 SEHNR, CDR2 FQNEAQ (reference sequence). Trimming stripped 4 bases from V and 5 bases from J, with 5 bases between. This CDR3 region has 11 residues. This CDR3 reads CASSSRTEAFF. CDR3 DNA: TGTGCCAGCAGCTCCAGGACTGAAGCTTTCTTT.

The chain employs TRBV12-3 or TRBV12-4 and TRBJ1-5, with 7 nucleotides matching TRBD1. The CDR3 is made up of 13 amino acids. V shed 4 bases and J 4 bases; nucleotides not matched to a gene: 1. The CDR3 protein is CASSYRGNQPQHF. DNA for the CDR3: TGTGCCAGCAGTTACAGGGGTAATCAGCCCCAGCATTTT.